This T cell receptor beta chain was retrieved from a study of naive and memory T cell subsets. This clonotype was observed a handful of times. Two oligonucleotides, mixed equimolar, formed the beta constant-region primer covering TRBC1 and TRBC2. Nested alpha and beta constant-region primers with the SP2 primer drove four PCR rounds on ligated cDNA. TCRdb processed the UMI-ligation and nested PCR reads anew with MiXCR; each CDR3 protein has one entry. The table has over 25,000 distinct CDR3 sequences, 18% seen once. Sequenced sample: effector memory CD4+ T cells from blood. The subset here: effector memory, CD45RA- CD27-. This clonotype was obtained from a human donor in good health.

CDR3 sequence reads: CSASAFGLADFTDTQYF. In nucleotides, the CDR3 is TGCAGTGCTAGCGCATTCGGACTAGCCGATTTCACAGATACGCAGTATTTT. This chain links TRBV20-1 with TRBJ2-3; TRBD2 matches at 8 bases. V gave up 3 bases and J gave up 2 bases; unmatched junction bases: 13. Germline V CDR1 and CDR2: DFQATT, SNEGSKA (reference sequence). CDR3 length equals 17 residues.